This TCR beta chain was identified in a study of CD8 T cells in ankylosing spondylitis (dated by TCRdb to about 2017). For the study in its entirety: The study set out to find disease-linked TCR variants by profiling T cell receptor beta repertoires in ankylosing spondylitis patients and healthy donors. The full study cohort comprised around 23 ankylosing spondylitis patients and around 100 healthy donors. Samples of peripheral blood were taken, and for ankylosing spondylitis patients, synovial fluid was collected as well. The paper as a whole reports these results and caveats: Blood from ankylosing spondylitis patients appeared to be characterized by a TCR beta motif composed of several highly homologous amino acid variants. The disease-linked clones were reported as significantly enriched in matched synovial fluid samples from ankylosing spondylitis patients. Some motif variants had previously been reported in the synovial fluid and blood of reactive arthritis patients, which suggests shared mechanisms of disease initiation. The disease-linked clones showed a CD8+ phenotype and occurred at relatively low frequencies in peripheral blood.

Sequencing was carried out with an Illumina HiSeq 2500. TCR beta libraries were prepared by quantitative 5'-RACE with molecular barcodes. From the authors' description of their analysis: Disease-linked TCR variants were identified with a new computational method built on a probabilistic model of VDJ rearrangement. In TCRdb, the public reads were trimmed at Q25 with fastp and aligned with MiXCR, with productive beta chains retained. Each CDR3 protein gets just one entry, which takes the most common genes and DNA from the rows behind it. TCRdb, rather than the study authors, made the V and J calls. The sample yields 670,000 or so distinct CDR3 sequences; around 17% were counted once. The ten biggest clones cover roughly a fifth of the sample. A few counts support this clonotype. The antigen it recognizes is unknown. Base-call qualities are not available, and no considerably larger clone is one nucleotide away.

V loses 1 base, J loses 4 bases, and the germline ends lie 13 bases apart. The CDR3 contains 15 residues, cysteine and phenylalanine counted. Only CDR3 DNA is held: 45 bases, read in frame from base 1. The germline V gene supplies CDR1 KGHSH and CDR2 LQKENI. The rearrangement joined TRBV18 to TRBJ2-5; the D segment is perhaps TRBD1 or TRBD2, each sharing 5 matched bases. Specimen: blood, either unsorted or a sorted T cell fraction (not recorded which). This TCR came from a male donor with ankylosing spondylitis. The CDR3 here reads CASSPLQGEGETQYF. The bases are TGTGCCAGCTCACCACTTCAGGGCGAGGGAGAGACCCAGTACTTC.